This T cell receptor beta chain was documented in a study of blood T cell repertoires in COVID-19. Overall study context: The study drew acute and convalescent COVID-19 samples from the United States, Italy and Spain. Sources were T cells, B-cell-depleted T cells, or PBMCs; the material itself was cDNA or gDNA.

V was shortened by 5 bases and J by 4 bases, with 15 bases between the two germline ends. The CDR3 consists of 14 residues. From germline, CDR1 is SGHKS and CDR2 YYEKEE (reference sequence). Original processing notes: Reference gene primer amplification gave estimated nucleated cell counts. The protocol was immunoSEQ multiplex PCR, while the TCRdb copy is restricted to in-frame clones and leaves out a portion. The D gene and trimming were derived from the DNA, and the V and J assignments and clone size from that table. There are just under 350,000 clones in the sample; around four fifths occur only once, and 3% lies in the top ten.

Sequences were obtained from peripheral blood. This clonotype was obtained from a man aged 30 to 45 with active or convalescent COVID-19. This rearrangement joins TRBV5-5 to TRBJ1-2; maybe TRBD1 (5 bases). CDR3 nucleotide sequence: TGTGCCAGCAGGCCGCCCCAGGGATTCTATGGCTACACCTTC. Protein: CASRPPQGFYGYTF.